Given below is one T cell receptor (beta chain) in context. Its antigen is currently unknown. Some clones are missing from TCRdb's copy, which holds only in-frame ones; the method was immunoSEQ multiplex PCR. The table has fewer than 250,000 clones, approximately 82% seen once. It was the roughly 110-subject validation cohort, separate from the approximately 700-subject first cohort, to which the donors belonged. The data originate from a study of cytomegalovirus exposure and HLA in healthy donors. The wider study: In a later analysis, it was reported that the roughly 130 validation repertoires had been produced on the same platform as the 700 or so repertoires belonging to the first cohort.

Overall study results and limits: The finding came from a later analysis; first-cohort TCR clusters tended to co-occur in the 95 to 150 validation repertoires. Overall, some 160 TCR beta chains were annotated as cytomegalovirus-associated.

V was clipped by 0 bases and J by 2 bases, with 7 bases between them. The CDR3 contains 14 residues. Per germline, CDR1 GTSNPN and CDR2 SVGIG (reference sequence). This TCR was recovered from a young woman in good health and CMV-seronegative. This chain uses TRBV30 with TRBJ2-2; no clear D. The sequenced material came from PBMCs. DNA for the CDR3: TGTGCCTGGAGTGTGACCAGAAACACCGGGGAGCTGTTTTTT. Its translation: CAWSVTRNTGELFF.